The clone carrying this TCR beta chain has just a few counts. V gave up 1 base and J gave up 7 bases, with 5 bases separating them. Germline V gives CDR1 SGHTA, CDR2 FQGNSA. The CDR3 sequence is 13 residues long. Most tumor samples had 4.8 ug input DNA in two replicates. The method was immunoSEQ multiplex PCR; TCRdb's version includes in-frame clones alone and lacks a portion of them. The table shows approximately 16,000 clones, with 40% occurring only once. This entry is derived from a study of neoadjuvant anti-PD-1 for oral cavity cancer. The wider study: Before surgery, most patients got three to four biweekly 3 mg/kg nivolumab doses.

Time point described: after neoadjuvant nivolumab, at surgical resection. Patients had HPV-negative, locally advanced oral cavity squamous cell carcinoma. The sequence derives from a person aged 35-79 years with oral cavity squamous cell carcinoma. The chain has TRBV7-2 and TRBJ1-6; no reliable D call. The input for sequencing was tumor tissue, taken after nivolumab (anti-PD-1) treatment. CDR3 sequence reads: CASSLGSNSPLHF. DNA for the CDR3: TGTGCCAGCAGCTTAGGCTCCAATTCACCCCTCCACTTT.